A selection of T cell receptor beta chains follows, all from one sample in a study of response to subunit inactivated influenza vaccine. TCRdb processed the RT-PCR reads anew with MiXCR; each CDR3 protein has one entry. Among almost 600,000 distinct CDR3 sequences, approximately 15% were seen once, and the ten largest hold over 8.5%. The sample here was PBMCs from blood, taken 11 to 12 days after vaccination. These receptors originate from a man aged 45 to 65 who received an inactivated influenza vaccine. CDR3s include the opening cysteine and the closing phenylalanine or tryptophan. D genes are given only for firm matches. The size entry is marked missing in some rows and otherwise reads once, few, many or a size class.

d_call: -; clone_size: -; v_call: TRBV4-3; j_call: TRBJ1-1; cdr3_nt: TGCGCCAGCAGCCAAGAAGCGTGGGGCCCAAGGGACACTGAAGCTTTCTTT; cdr3_aa: CASSQEAWGPRDTEAFF
d_call: TRBD1; clone_size: few; v_call: TRBV12-3/TRBV12-4; j_call: TRBJ1-2; cdr3_nt: TGTGCCAGCAGTTTTTGGGCAGGGGGGCCAGCTAACTATGGCTACACCTTC; cdr3_aa: CASSFWAGGPANYGYTF
d_call: TRBD1; clone_size: few; v_call: TRBV5-6; j_call: TRBJ2-7; cdr3_nt: TGTGCCAGCAGCCCGTGGCGGGACAGGCCGATCCACGAGCAGTACTTC; cdr3_aa: CASSPWRDRPIHEQYF
d_call: TRBD1; clone_size: few; v_call: TRBV6-2/TRBV6-3; j_call: TRBJ1-5; cdr3_nt: TGTGCCAGCACCGACCCCTCAGGGGGCGGTGGTCAGCCCCAGCATTTT; cdr3_aa: CASTDPSGGGGQPQHF
d_call: -; clone_size: few; v_call: TRBV7-8; j_call: TRBJ2-2; cdr3_nt: TGTGCCAGCAGCTCAAAAAAGGGACACAACACCGGGGAGCTGTTTTTT; cdr3_aa: CASSSKKGHNTGELFF
d_call: TRBD2; clone_size: -; v_call: TRBV20-1; j_call: TRBJ2-7; cdr3_nt: TGCAGTGCTGCTAGCGGGAGCAGCTCCTACGAGCAGTACTTC; cdr3_aa: CSAASGSSSYEQYF
d_call: -; clone_size: few; v_call: TRBV12-3/TRBV12-4; j_call: TRBJ2-1; cdr3_nt: TGTGCCAGCAGTCACGGTTTTGAGCAGTTCTTC; cdr3_aa: CASSHGFEQFF
d_call: -; clone_size: -; v_call: TRBV20-1; j_call: TRBJ1-2; cdr3_nt: TGCAGTGCTACCCGGGCGGCCTATTCTAACTATGGCTACACCTTC; cdr3_aa: CSATRAAYSNYGYTF
d_call: TRBD2; clone_size: -; v_call: TRBV15; j_call: TRBJ2-3; cdr3_nt: TGTGCCACCAGCAGAGATTCAATCCTAGCGGGAGGACCTAGCACAGATACGCAGTATTTT; cdr3_aa: CATSRDSILAGGPSTDTQYF
d_call: -; clone_size: -; v_call: TRBV2; j_call: TRBJ2-7; cdr3_nt: TGTGCCAGCAGTGTTGACCGCCTCGCCTACGAGCAGTACTTC; cdr3_aa: CASSVDRLAYEQYF
d_call: TRBD2; clone_size: few; v_call: TRBV29-1; j_call: TRBJ2-3; cdr3_nt: TGCAGCGTTGAACCTCTAGCGGGAGTAGGTACGCAGTATTTT; cdr3_aa: CSVEPLAGVGTQYF
d_call: TRBD1; clone_size: -; v_call: TRBV28; j_call: TRBJ2-5; cdr3_nt: TGTGCCAGCAGCCCTACGGGACAGGGAGAAGAGACCCAGTACTTC; cdr3_aa: CASSPTGQGEETQYF
d_call: TRBD2; clone_size: -; v_call: TRBV7-2; j_call: TRBJ2-5; cdr3_nt: TGTGCCAGCAGCTTAGGCGGGGGGGCTAAAGAGACCCAGTACTTC; cdr3_aa: CASSLGGGAKETQYF
d_call: TRBD1; clone_size: once; v_call: TRBV18; j_call: TRBJ2-1; cdr3_nt: TGTGCCAGCTCACCACCGGGACAGGGGGAGGGTGAGCAGTTCTTC; cdr3_aa: CASSPPGQGEGEQFF
d_call: -; clone_size: few; v_call: TRBV18; j_call: TRBJ2-2; cdr3_nt: TGTGCCAGCTCACCAAGCGGACTCTTAACCACCGGGGAGCTGTTTTTT; cdr3_aa: CASSPSGLLTTGELFF
d_call: -; clone_size: -; v_call: TRBV29-1; j_call: TRBJ1-5; cdr3_nt: TGCAGCGGCTCAAAAGGGCCCAATCAGCCCCAGCATTTT; cdr3_aa: CSGSKGPNQPQHF
d_call: -; clone_size: few; v_call: TRBV24-1; j_call: TRBJ2-3; cdr3_nt: TGTGCCACCAGGGGTAGCGGTACAGATACGCAGTATTTT; cdr3_aa: CATRGSGTDTQYF
d_call: TRBD2; clone_size: few; v_call: TRBV5-1; j_call: TRBJ2-3; cdr3_nt: TGCGCCAGCAGCCCCCGGACTAGTGCAGATACGCAGTATTTT; cdr3_aa: CASSPRTSADTQYF
d_call: TRBD2; clone_size: few; v_call: TRBV29-1; j_call: TRBJ2-7; cdr3_nt: TGCAGCGTTGAAGATGGGGAAGGGACTAGCGGAATCTACGAGCAGTACTTC; cdr3_aa: CSVEDGEGTSGIYEQYF
d_call: -; clone_size: few; v_call: TRBV7-9; j_call: TRBJ2-2; cdr3_nt: TGTGCCAGCAGCGCCAAGGGACCGTTGACCGGGGAGCTGTTTTTT; cdr3_aa: CASSAKGPLTGELFF
d_call: -; clone_size: -; v_call: TRBV12-3/TRBV12-4; j_call: TRBJ2-3; cdr3_nt: TGTGCCAGCACCCGTTGGCGGGATTCCACAGATACGCAGTATTTT; cdr3_aa: CASTRWRDSTDTQYF
d_call: -; clone_size: few; v_call: TRBV20-1; j_call: TRBJ2-1; cdr3_nt: TGCAGTGCTCCCGCCCTGGGGGTTTACAATGAGCAGTTCTTC; cdr3_aa: CSAPALGVYNEQFF
d_call: -; clone_size: -; v_call: TRBV29-1; j_call: TRBJ1-4; cdr3_nt: TGCAGCGTTGCCGGGGGCGCAACTAATGAAAAACTGTTTTTT; cdr3_aa: CSVAGGATNEKLFF
d_call: -; clone_size: few; v_call: TRBV29-1; j_call: TRBJ2-7; cdr3_nt: TGCAGCGTTGACGTAGGGACCCTAACCGACGAGCAGTACTTC; cdr3_aa: CSVDVGTLTDEQYF
d_call: -; clone_size: -; v_call: TRBV28; j_call: TRBJ2-5; cdr3_nt: TGTGCCAGCAGTTTTCTGGACAGACCACAAGAGACCCAGTACTTC; cdr3_aa: CASSFLDRPQETQYF
d_call: -; clone_size: -; v_call: TRBV5-6; j_call: TRBJ1-6; cdr3_nt: TGTGCCAGCAGCAATCCGACAGGCTTTAATTCACCCCTCCACTTT; cdr3_aa: CASSNPTGFNSPLHF
d_call: -; clone_size: -; v_call: TRBV14; j_call: TRBJ2-5; cdr3_nt: TGTGCCAGCAGCCAAGATTGGGGACCCCCGTACTTC; cdr3_aa: CASSQDWGPPYF
d_call: -; clone_size: -; v_call: TRBV3-1; j_call: TRBJ2-1; cdr3_nt: TGTGCCAGCAGCCAAGTTACCAGGGGCAATGAGCAGTTCTTC; cdr3_aa: CASSQVTRGNEQFF
d_call: -; clone_size: many; v_call: TRBV7-9; j_call: TRBJ1-1; cdr3_nt: TGTGCCAGCAGCCCCCCACAGACTGAAGCTTTCTTT; cdr3_aa: CASSPPQTEAFF
d_call: -; clone_size: -; v_call: TRBV10-3; j_call: TRBJ1-6; cdr3_nt: TGTGCCATCAGTGAGACAGGACACTTTTCACCCCTCCACTTT; cdr3_aa: CAISETGHFSPLHF
d_call: -; clone_size: few; v_call: TRBV20-1; j_call: TRBJ1-4; cdr3_nt: TGCAGTGCTATAGACAGTAGAAGAGGTTATGAAAAACTGTTTTTT; cdr3_aa: CSAIDSRRGYEKLFF
d_call: -; clone_size: few; v_call: TRBV12-3/TRBV12-4; j_call: TRBJ1-1; cdr3_nt: TGTGCCAGTGAGATGATGTGGAACACTGAAGCTTTCTTT; cdr3_aa: CASEMMWNTEAFF
d_call: TRBD1; clone_size: -; v_call: TRBV11-1; j_call: TRBJ2-1; cdr3_nt: TGTGCCAGCAGCTTAGGGACAGGATCCAATGAGCAGTTCTTC; cdr3_aa: CASSLGTGSNEQFF
d_call: -; clone_size: -; v_call: TRBV5-6; j_call: TRBJ1-1; cdr3_nt: TGTGCCAGCAGCGACATGGGTGAAGCTTTCTTT; cdr3_aa: CASSDMGEAFF
d_call: TRBD2; clone_size: few; v_call: TRBV6-1; j_call: TRBJ2-7; cdr3_nt: TGTGCCAGCAGTGGTACTAGCGGAGTCTACGAGCAGTACTTC; cdr3_aa: CASSGTSGVYEQYF
d_call: TRBD2; clone_size: few; v_call: TRBV3-1; j_call: TRBJ2-1; cdr3_nt: TGTGCCAGCAGCCAAGCCGGCGGGAGGGAGGGCAGTGAGCAGTTCTTC; cdr3_aa: CASSQAGGREGSEQFF
d_call: TRBD2; clone_size: many; v_call: TRBV10-3; j_call: TRBJ2-3; cdr3_nt: TGTGCCATCAGACCCGTGGGAGGGCAAAGAGATACGCAGTATTTT; cdr3_aa: CAIRPVGGQRDTQYF
d_call: -; clone_size: -; v_call: TRBV24-1; j_call: TRBJ2-3; cdr3_nt: TGTGCCACCAGTGATGGGCTAACAGGGTTTGGAGATACGCAGTATTTT; cdr3_aa: CATSDGLTGFGDTQYF
d_call: -; clone_size: few; v_call: TRBV20-1; j_call: TRBJ1-4; cdr3_nt: TGCAGCGCTCTCAATGAAAAACTGTTTTTT; cdr3_aa: CSALNEKLFF
d_call: -; clone_size: few; v_call: TRBV14; j_call: TRBJ2-1; cdr3_nt: TGTGCCAGCAGCAAAGTGGGTCAATACAATGAGCAGTTCTTC; cdr3_aa: CASSKVGQYNEQFF
d_call: -; clone_size: -; v_call: TRBV5-6; j_call: TRBJ2-5; cdr3_nt: TGTGCCAGCAGCTTGTCAAACGCCTGGGGAAAGACCCAGTACTTC; cdr3_aa: CASSLSNAWGKTQYF
d_call: -; clone_size: few; v_call: TRBV7-8; j_call: TRBJ2-5; cdr3_nt: TGTGCCAGCAGACCCCGATGGGGGTCCCAAGAGACCCAGTACTTC; cdr3_aa: CASRPRWGSQETQYF
d_call: TRBD2; clone_size: -; v_call: TRBV28; j_call: TRBJ2-7; cdr3_nt: TGTGCCAGCAGCATACCGGGACTAGCCCCATCCGAGCAGTACTTC; cdr3_aa: CASSIPGLAPSEQYF
d_call: TRBD2; clone_size: few; v_call: TRBV7-2; j_call: TRBJ2-7; cdr3_nt: TGTGCCAGCAGCGTTAGCGGGAGCGACGAGCAGTACTTC; cdr3_aa: CASSVSGSDEQYF
d_call: TRBD1; clone_size: -; v_call: TRBV10-3; j_call: TRBJ1-1; cdr3_nt: TGTGCCATCACCGGGACAGGCAACACTGAAGCTTTCTTT; cdr3_aa: CAITGTGNTEAFF